A single sample gave rise to the 16 T cell receptor beta chains below, sequenced in a study of blood T cell repertoires in COVID-19. Data came from immunoSEQ multiplex PCR; TCRdb stores just in-frame clones and leaves some out. The sample includes about 40,000 clones, roughly 83% of them seen just once. Sequencing was performed on peripheral blood. Source of these receptors: a human donor with acute or convalescent COVID-19. The donor label of this sample is uncertain.

This clone was recorded only once. This sequence joins TRBV6-6 and TRBJ2-7, with a weak D call TRBD2 (6 bases). V lost 2 bases and J 0 bases, leaving 8 bases between the germline ends. The CDR3 runs to 14 residues. The V gene's germline CDR1 is MNHNY and CDR2 SVGAGI (reference sequence). In DNA, the CDR3 is TGTGCCAGCAGTTACGCGGGGAGCTCCTACGAGCAGTACTTC. Translated, it gives CASSYAGSSYEQYF.

The V and J genes are TRBV5-4 and TRBJ1-2; 7 nucleotides line up with TRBD1. This CDR3 region has 12 residues. Germline CDR1 SGHNT, CDR2 YYREEE (reference sequence). V shed 4 bases, J shed 8 bases, and the junction held 5 bases outside the gene matches. The CDR3 sequence is CASSSTGVGYTF. DNA of the CDR3: TGTGCCAGCAGCAGCACAGGGGTAGGCTACACCTTC.

The chain carries TRBV5-1 and TRBJ2-3; a possible D gene is TRBD2 (5 bases). This CDR3 region has 13 residues. V was clipped by 3 bases and J by 6 bases, with 11 bases between them. Germline values: CDR1 SGHRS, CDR2 YFSETQ. For the CDR3, the DNA is TGCGCCAGCAGCTATCCGGGGTCCGATACGCAGTATTTT. Encoded protein: CASSYPGSDTQYF. The full variable domain, completed using reference TRBV5-1 and TRBJ2-3, is KAGVTQTPRYLIKTRGQQVTLSCSPISGHRSVSWYQQTPGQGLQFLFEYFSETQRNKGNFPGRFSGRQFSNSRSEMNVSTLELGDSALYLCASSYPGSDTQYFGPGTRLTVL.

This chain uses TRBV3-1 (or the pseudogene TRBV3-2) with TRBJ2-7; 7 bases agree with TRBD2. The CDR3 has 15 residues. Germline V CDR1 and CDR2: LGHDT, YNNKEL (reference sequence). V lost 4 bases and J lost 2; bases outside the gene matches: 8. The CDR3 DNA reads as TGTGCCAGCAGCCTTTTGACTAGCCCTACCTACGAGCAGTACTTC. Translating gives CASSLLTSPTYEQYF.

The rearrangement links TRBV18 to TRBJ1-4; no reliable D call. Germline values: CDR1 KGHSH, CDR2 LQKENI. Trimming took off 0 bases at V and 11 bases at J, with 19 bases between the two ends. The CDR3 has 16 amino acids. The CDR3 loop reads CASSPPAGRGLVKLFF. In DNA, the CDR3 is TGTGCCAGCTCACCACCGGCGGGTCGAGGGCTTGTTAAACTGTTTTTT.

The chain uses TRBV7-2 and TRBJ2-5; 10 positions agree with TRBD2. The CDR3 totals 15 residues. Looked up from germline, CDR1 is SGHTA and CDR2 is FQGNSA. V was clipped by 3 bases and J by 2 bases; unmatched bases: 3. The CDR3 DNA reads as TGTGCCAGCAGCTTTAGCGGGAGGAGTCAAGAGACCCAGTACTTC. This sequence encodes CASSFSGRSQETQYF.

This chain uses TRBV27 with TRBJ2-2, with TRBD2 identical over 15 bases. CDR1 MNHEY and CDR2 SMNVEV come from the germline V gene (reference sequence). The CDR3 is 18 residues long. The V and J ends lost 5 bases and 7 bases, in that order; junction bases with no gene match: 11. CDR3: CASSPTLGLAGGIGELFF. The CDR3 DNA sequence: TGTGCCAGCAGTCCCACCCTGGGACTAGCGGGGGGTATCGGGGAGCTGTTTTTT.

This chain joins TRBV9 and TRBJ2-3; D possibly corresponds to TRBD2 (5 bases). The germline V gene encodes CDR1 SGDLS and CDR2 YYNGEE. This CDR3 contains 15 residues. V was trimmed by 0 bases and J by 8 bases, leaving 16 bases between them. The CDR3 loop reads CASSVGGVGGGTQYF. DNA for the CDR3: TGTGCCAGCAGCGTAGGGGGAGTAGGCGGTGGTACGCAGTATTTT.

V usage is TRBV27 and J usage is TRBJ1-2; D might be TRBD1 (5 bases). This CDR3 region has 16 residues. Per the germline V gene, CDR1 is MNHEY and CDR2 is SMNVEV (reference sequence). Between the trimmed V and J ends, which lost 4 bases and 10 bases, there was a span of 25 bases. CDR3 DNA: TGTGCCAGCAGTTCAAACCCGTTGTTGGGGGGGAAGGACTACACCTTC. It is translated as CASSSNPLLGGKDYTF.

V usage is TRBV28 and J usage is TRBJ2-7; 7 bases map to TRBD2. CDR1 is MDHEN and CDR2 is SYDVKM in the germline V gene. V shed 4 bases, J shed 2 bases, and the junction held 11 bases outside the gene matches. This CDR3 region has 16 residues. The CDR3 nucleotides are TGTGCCAGCAGTTCCCCGACTGGGCGGGAGCCCTACGAGCAGTACTTC. It is translated as CASSSPTGREPYEQYF.

The chain carries TRBV2 and TRBJ2-5; D is perhaps TRBD2 (6 bases). Germline values: CDR1 SNHLY, CDR2 FYNNEI. This CDR3 has 14 amino acids. V was shortened by 4 bases and J by 0 bases, with 9 bases between the two germline ends. The DNA of the CDR3 is TGTGCCAGCAGTGGGCGGGACTACCAAGAGACCCAGTACTTC. This encodes CASSGRDYQETQYF.

This clone was detected a few times. The chain links TRBV19 to TRBJ1-1, with D uncertain. The CDR3 has 14 amino acids. Trimming stripped 3 bases from V and 0 bases from J, with 8 bases between. Germline V gene data show CDR1 as LNHDA and CDR2 as SQIVND (reference sequence). CDR3 in amino acids: CASSMRGMNTEAFF. As DNA, the CDR3 is TGTGCCAGTAGTATGCGGGGAATGAACACTGAAGCTTTCTTT.

A few counts support this clone. V gene TRBV2 combines with J gene TRBJ1-5; tentative D call: TRBD1 (6 bases). Germline CDR1 SNHLY, CDR2 FYNNEI. The CDR3 has 14 residues. V shed 6 bases and J shed 3 bases, with 12 bases lying between them. The CDR3 nucleotides are TGTGCCAGCAGGAAACAGGGTGACAATCAGCCCCAGCATTTT. Amino acids: CASRKQGDNQPQHF. Full variable domain (missing parts from reference TRBV2 and TRBJ1-5): EPEVTQTPSHQVTQMGQEVILRCVPISNHLYFYWYRQILGQKVEFLVSFYNNEISEKSEIFDDQFSVERPDGSNFTLKIRSTKLEDSAMYFCASRKQGDNQPQHFGDGTRLSIL.

V is TRBV6-6 and J is TRBJ2-5; no firm D call. This CDR3 contains 12 residues. V shed 5 bases and J shed 3 bases, with 7 bases lying between them. CDR1 is MNHNY, CDR2 SVGAGI, per germline (reference sequence). CDR3 protein: CASSVVKETQYF. The DNA for the CDR3 is TGTGCCAGCAGTGTAGTGAAAGAGACCCAGTACTTC.

This clone was recorded once. J is TRBJ2-2 and V is TRBV5-4; D is undetermined. This CDR3 is built from 13 residues. Trimming took 4 bases from V and 7 from J, leaving 11 bases between them. CDR1 is SGHNT and CDR2 is YYREEE in the germline V gene (reference sequence). CDR3 protein: CASSPVVRGELFF. The CDR3 coding sequence is TGTGCCAGCAGCCCTGTTGTCCGCGGGGAGCTGTTTTTT.

The chain is built from TRBV6-5 and TRBJ2-2; D not resolved. Per germline, CDR1 MNHEY and CDR2 SVGAGI. The CDR3 loop spans 12 amino acids. V dropped 6 bases and J dropped 5 bases, with 7 bases sitting between them. CDR3 DNA: TGTGCCAGCAGCTTACTTACCGGGGAGCTGTTTTTT. Amino acid sequence: CASSLLTGELFF.